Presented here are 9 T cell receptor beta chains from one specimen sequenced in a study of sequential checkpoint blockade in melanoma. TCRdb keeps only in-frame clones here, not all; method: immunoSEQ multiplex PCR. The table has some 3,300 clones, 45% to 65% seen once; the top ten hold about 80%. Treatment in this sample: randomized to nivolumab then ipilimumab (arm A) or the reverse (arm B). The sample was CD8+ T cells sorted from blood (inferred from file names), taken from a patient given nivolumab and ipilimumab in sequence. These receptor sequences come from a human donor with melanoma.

The CDR3 bases are TGTGCCAGCAGCCCCAAGACAGGGGTCCCCTACTACGAGCAGTACTTC. It codes for CASSPKTGVPYYEQYF. The chain uses TRBV2 and TRBJ2-7, with 8 bases identical to TRBD1. Germline V gene sequence: CDR1 SNHLY, CDR2 FYNNEI. Unmatched junction bases numbered 13, after V lost 6 bases and J lost 3 bases. This CDR3 has 16 residues.

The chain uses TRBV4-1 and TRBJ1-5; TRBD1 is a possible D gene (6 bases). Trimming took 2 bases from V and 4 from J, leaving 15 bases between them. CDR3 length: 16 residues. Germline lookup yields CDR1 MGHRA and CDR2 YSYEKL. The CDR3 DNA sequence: TGCGCCAGCAGCCAATCCGGCAGGGGCTTTAATCAGCCCCAGCATTTT. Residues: CASSQSGRGFNQPQHF.

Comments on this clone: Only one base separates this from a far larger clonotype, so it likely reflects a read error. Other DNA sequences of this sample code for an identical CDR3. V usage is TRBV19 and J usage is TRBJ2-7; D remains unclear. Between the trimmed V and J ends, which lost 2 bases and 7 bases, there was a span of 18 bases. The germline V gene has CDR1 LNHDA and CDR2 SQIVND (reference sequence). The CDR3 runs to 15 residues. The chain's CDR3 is CASSITQRGDNEQYF. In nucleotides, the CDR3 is TGTGCCAGTAGTATAACCCAGCGCGGAGATAATGAGCAGTACTTC.

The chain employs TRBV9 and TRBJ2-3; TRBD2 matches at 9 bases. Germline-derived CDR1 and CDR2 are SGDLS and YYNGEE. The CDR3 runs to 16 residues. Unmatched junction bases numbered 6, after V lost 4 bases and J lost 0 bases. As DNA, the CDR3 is TGTGCCAGCAGCCCTAGCGGGATTACTAGCACAGATACGCAGTATTTT. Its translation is CASSPSGITSTDTQYF.

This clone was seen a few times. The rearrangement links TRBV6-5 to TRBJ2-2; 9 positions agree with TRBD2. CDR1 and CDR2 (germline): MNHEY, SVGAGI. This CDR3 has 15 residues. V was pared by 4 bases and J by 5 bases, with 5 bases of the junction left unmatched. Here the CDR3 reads CASSLGGGATGELFF. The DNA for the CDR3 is TGTGCCAGCAGTTTAGGCGGGGGGGCTACCGGGGAGCTGTTTTTT.

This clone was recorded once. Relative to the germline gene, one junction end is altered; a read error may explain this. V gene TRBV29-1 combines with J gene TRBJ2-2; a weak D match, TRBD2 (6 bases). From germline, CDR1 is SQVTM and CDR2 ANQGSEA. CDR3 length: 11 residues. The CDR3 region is CSVRWTGGLFF. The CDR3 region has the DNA TGCAGCGTGAGGTGGACCGGGGGGCTGTTTTTT.

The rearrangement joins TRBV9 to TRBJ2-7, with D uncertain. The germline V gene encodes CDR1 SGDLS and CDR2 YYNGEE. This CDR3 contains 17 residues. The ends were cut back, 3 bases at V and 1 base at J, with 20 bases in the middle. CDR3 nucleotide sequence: TGTGCCAGCAGCGAGAAGCATGACAATCCTTTTTCCTACGAGCAGTACTTC. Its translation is CASSEKHDNPFSYEQYF.

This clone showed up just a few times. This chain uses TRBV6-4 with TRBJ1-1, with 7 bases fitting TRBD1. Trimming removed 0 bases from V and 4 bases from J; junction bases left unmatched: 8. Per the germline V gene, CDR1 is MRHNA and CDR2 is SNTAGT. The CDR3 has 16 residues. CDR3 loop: CASSDSYDREGTEAFF. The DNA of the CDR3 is TGTGCCAGCAGTGACTCCTATGACAGGGAAGGCACTGAAGCTTTCTTT.

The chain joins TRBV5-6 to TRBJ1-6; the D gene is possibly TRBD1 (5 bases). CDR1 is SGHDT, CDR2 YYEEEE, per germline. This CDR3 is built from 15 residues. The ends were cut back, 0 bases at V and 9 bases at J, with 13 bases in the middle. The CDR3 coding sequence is TGTGCCAGCAGCTTGGGGGCAGGGCTTGGTTCACCCCTCCACTTT. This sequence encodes CASSLGAGLGSPLHF.